These T cell receptor beta chains were read from a single sample in a study of cytomegalovirus exposure and HLA in healthy donors. Profiling relied on immunoSEQ multiplex PCR, and the TCRdb table lists in-frame clones only, not all of them. Altogether under 200,000 clones are present, over 9.5% being singletons, with the ten largest covering 7.5% to 10%. Sequenced input: PBMCs. These receptors were taken from a man between 45 and 60 years old in good health and CMV-seropositive. Both conserved end residues are part of each CDR3. Fields, in order: clone size, D gene, J gene, V gene, CDR3 DNA, CDR3 protein. The D gene is left open where the match is weak. Clone size is stated in some rows and not others, as once, few, many or a class when expanded.

few | TRBD1 | TRBJ1-1 | TRBV19 | TGTGCCAGTAGTAGTGTCAGGGGGGCTGAAGCTTTCTTT | CASSSVRGAEAFF
few | - | TRBJ2-1 | TRBV10-3 | TGTGCCATCAGTGAGCATAGTGGTGAGCAGTTCTTC | CAISEHSGEQFF
- | TRBD2 | TRBJ2-1 | TRBV6-6 | TGTGCCAGCAGGACTAGCGGGGGGGTCTACAATGAGCAGTTCTTC | CASRTSGGVYNEQFF
- | - | TRBJ1-1 | TRBV7-9 | TGTGCCAGCAGCCCGATCTCGGGAGGGAACACTGAAGCTTTCTTT | CASSPISGGNTEAFF
few | TRBD1 | TRBJ2-2 | TRBV9 | TGTGCCAGCAGCGCCGGGACAGGGATTATGGCCGGGGAGCTGTTTTTT | CASSAGTGIMAGELFF
few | TRBD1 | TRBJ2-3 | TRBV18 | TGTGCCAGCTCACCGATATCCGGGACAGGCACAGATACGCAGTATTTT | CASSPISGTGTDTQYF
- | TRBD1 | TRBJ1-1 | TRBV19 | TGTGCCAGTAGTATCCAGGGGGCGGCGAACACTGAAGCTTTCTTT | CASSIQGAANTEAFF
few | - | TRBJ1-1 | TRBV27 | TGTGCCAGCAGTGCCCTAGGGGGAACCGAAGCTTTCTTT | CASSALGGTEAFF
few | - | TRBJ1-1 | TRBV6-5 | TGTGCCAGCAGTGCCGGGACAAACACTGAAGCTTTCTTT | CASSAGTNTEAFF
- | - | TRBJ1-2 | TRBV19 | TGTGCCAGTAGTAGGCTGCGGGACGCTGGCGATTACGGCTATGGCTACACCTTC | CASSRLRDAGDYGYGYTF
- | TRBD1 | TRBJ2-5 | TRBV11-3 | TGTGCCAGCAGCGATGGACAGGGGCCCGTACTACAAGAGACCCAGTACTTC | CASSDGQGPVLQETQYF
few | TRBD2 | TRBJ2-3 | TRBV19 | TGTGCCAGTACTTTAACCGGGACTAGCGGAACAGATACGCAGTATTTT | CASTLTGTSGTDTQYF
- | - | TRBJ2-3 | TRBV6-1 | TGTGCCAGCCTCCAGCGAGCCTGGAGAGATACGCAGTATTTT | CASLQRAWRDTQYF
few | TRBD2 | TRBJ2-5 | TRBV9 | TGTGCCAGCAGCGTAGGTCCTAGCGGCCAAGAGACCCAGTACTTC | CASSVGPSGQETQYF
few | - | TRBJ1-1 | TRBV18 | TGTGCCAGCTCACTCAGGGTATTAGTGAACACTGAAGCTTTCTTT | CASSLRVLVNTEAFF
- | TRBD1 | TRBJ2-2 | TRBV4-2 | TGTGCCAGCAGCCAACGGACAGGGGTAAACACCGGGGAGCTGTTTTTT | CASSQRTGVNTGELFF
- | TRBD1 | TRBJ1-4 | TRBV15 | TGTGCCACCAGCAGAGATAAAGGGACAGGGAATGAAAAACTGTTTTTT | CATSRDKGTGNEKLFF
few | TRBD2 | TRBJ2-3 | TRBV9 | TGTGCCAGCAGCGTCCTCGGGACTAGCGGGGGGGCACCAGATACGCAGTATTTT | CASSVLGTSGGAPDTQYF
few | - | TRBJ1-4 | TRBV7-8 | TGTGCCAGCAGCGCCGGGGACTCTAATGAAAAACTGTTTTTT | CASSAGDSNEKLFF
few | - | TRBJ1-1 | TRBV5-4 | TGTGCCAGCAGCTTGGCCGTGGGGGCCACTGAAGCTTTCTTT | CASSLAVGATEAFF
- | - | TRBJ1-5 | TRBV19 | TGTGCCAGTAGTAGCGGGACTCTTCAGCCCCAGCATTTT | CASSSGTLQPQHF
few | TRBD2 | TRBJ2-2 | TRBV4-3 | TGCGCCAGCAGCCAAGGGCCTAGCGGGGCTGGGGCCGGGGAGCTGTTTTTT | CASSQGPSGAGAGELFF
few | - | TRBJ2-6 | TRBV7-2 | TGTGCCAGCAGCTTCGAGGATGGTGGGGCCAACGTCCTGACTTTC | CASSFEDGGANVLTF
- | - | TRBJ2-2 | TRBV9 | TGTGCCAGCAGCGCCAGGCCGAACACCGGGGAGCTGTTTTTT | CASSARPNTGELFF
- | - | TRBJ1-2 | TRBV7-8 | TGTGCCAGCAGCGCCGGGACATTGTATGGCTACACCTTC | CASSAGTLYGYTF
- | - | TRBJ2-2 | TRBV28 | TGTGCCAGCAGTCAAGGCGGTTCCGGGGAGCTGTTTTTT | CASSQGGSGELFF
- | - | TRBJ1-6 | TRBV6-5 | TGTGCCAGCAGTTACGCCAGTGGGGGGACTAATTCACCCCTCCACTTT | CASSYASGGTNSPLHF
- | TRBD2 | TRBJ2-1 | TRBV14 | TGTGCCAGCAGCCTAGATCTAGCGGGGGGCCACCAGCAGTTCTTC | CASSLDLAGGHQQFF
- | TRBD2 | TRBJ2-1 | TRBV30 | TGTGCCTGGAGTGGACTAGCGGGGGGGAGCTCCTACAATGAGCAGTTCTTC | CAWSGLAGGSSYNEQFF
few | - | TRBJ1-2 | TRBV6-5 | TGTGCCACCCTTCAAGCCCCAGGGTACTATGGCTACACCTTC | CATLQAPGYYGYTF
- | - | TRBJ2-3 | TRBV29-1 | TGCAGCGTTGAAGAGGTGGGCGTCTTAGATACACAGTATTTT | CSVEEVGVLDTQYF
- | - | TRBJ2-2 | TRBV2 | TGTGCCAGCAGTGACAAGAACACCGGGGAGCTGTTTTTT | CASSDKNTGELFF
- | TRBD1 | TRBJ1-2 | TRBV7-9 | TGTGCCAGCAGCTTAGATGGGACAGGGGCTAACTATGGCTACACCTTC | CASSLDGTGANYGYTF
once | TRBD1 | TRBJ1-1 | TRBV10-2 | TGCGCCAGGGTCGACAGGGAAGGGTCTTTCTTT | CARVDREGSFF
- | TRBD1 | TRBJ2-5 | TRBV11-3 | TGTGCCAGCAGCCCGACGTCACAGGGGACGGAGACCCAGTACTTC | CASSPTSQGTETQYF
few | TRBD1 | TRBJ1-1 | TRBV6-5 | TGTGCCAGCAGTTACTCCGGGACAGTGAACACTGAAGCTTTCTTT | CASSYSGTVNTEAFF
few | - | TRBJ2-5 | TRBV19 | TGTGCCAGTAGTGCAGGTCGGGGAGAGACCCAGTACTTC | CASSAGRGETQYF
medium-sized | - | TRBJ1-1 | TRBV4-3 | TGCGCCAGCAGCCAGGCCCCGGTTTCGGGGACTGAAGCTTTCTTT | CASSQAPVSGTEAFF
- | - | TRBJ2-3 | TRBV13 | TGTGCCAGCACCCCAAAGCGGTCAGTGACAGATACGCAGTATTTT | CASTPKRSVTDTQYF
few | TRBD1 | TRBJ2-3 | TRBV5-4 | TGTGCCAGCAGCTCCGGGACAGTAGAAGATACGCAGTATTTT | CASSSGTVEDTQYF
few | - | TRBJ2-7 | TRBV7-9 | TGTGCCAGCAGCTTCCTCGCCGGGGTCTCAAACGAGCAGTACTTC | CASSFLAGVSNEQYF
few | - | TRBJ2-6 | TRBV14 | TGTGCCAGCAGCCAACCGGGACATCTCGCTGGGGCCAACGTCCTGACTTTC | CASSQPGHLAGANVLTF
- | TRBD1 | TRBJ2-7 | TRBV30 | TGTGCCTGGCTCTGGGGACAGGGATCCTACGAGCAGTACTTC | CAWLWGQGSYEQYF
- | - | TRBJ1-3 | TRBV5-1 | TGCGCCAGCAGCTCGGAGGGGCATCTAACTGGAAACACCATATATTTT | CASSSEGHLTGNTIYF
- | TRBD1 | TRBJ1-2 | TRBV7-3 | TGTGCCAGCAGCTCCCCGGGACAGGGGGCGAGGGGCTACACCTTC | CASSSPGQGARGYTF
- | - | TRBJ2-4 | TRBV5-6 | TGTGCCAGCAGCTTGACGGTGACCAAAAACATTCAGTACTTC | CASSLTVTKNIQYF
- | - | TRBJ1-1 | TRBV7-2 | TGTGCCAGCAGCTTATCCCCCCCACCGGGGAACACTGAAGCTTTCTTT | CASSLSPPPGNTEAFF
- | TRBD2 | TRBJ2-3 | TRBV9 | TGTGCCAGCAGCGCCGTGGTGCGGGGGGCAAGCACAGATACGCAGTATTTT | CASSAVVRGASTDTQYF
few | - | TRBJ1-5 | TRBV7-2 | TGTGCCAGCAGCCCTCACCGGGGTCCCACTCTTAATCAGCCCCAGCATTTT | CASSPHRGPTLNQPQHF
- | - | TRBJ2-6 | TRBV5-1 | TGCGCCAGCAGCACTACCCAGGGGGCCAACGTCCTGACTTTC | CASSTTQGANVLTF
few | TRBD1 | TRBJ1-2 | TRBV7-9 | TGTGCCAGCAGCTTTACCGGGACAGGAGCCTTCAGCTATGGCTACACCTTC | CASSFTGTGAFSYGYTF
few | - | TRBJ2-3 | TRBV6-1 | TGTGCCAGCAGCCAGGGAGATACGCAGTATTTT | CASSQGDTQYF
- | TRBD1 | TRBJ1-1 | TRBV18 | TGTGCCAGCTCCGTCCTGGGGACAGTGACTGAAGCTTTCTTT | CASSVLGTVTEAFF